This T cell receptor (beta chain) was found in a study of blood T cell repertoires in COVID-19. The table came from immunoSEQ multiplex PCR; TCRdb's copy has only in-frame clones and leaves some out. Counted here are about 220,000 clones, more than 70% occurring once; the ten biggest clones make up 3.6%. V gave up 2 bases and J gave up 5 bases, with 7 bases separating them. This CDR3 region has 13 residues. Germline lookup yields CDR1 SEHNR and CDR2 FQNEAQ (reference sequence). The chain has TRBV7-9 and TRBJ2-1, with D unresolved. This TCR derives from a woman of 80 years or more with acute or convalescent COVID-19. The sequenced sample consisted of peripheral blood. The CDR3 spells CASSLSPDNEQFF. DNA for the CDR3: TGTGCCAGCAGCTTATCCCCTGACAATGAGCAGTTCTTC.